These 29 T cell receptor beta chains were sequenced from one sample in a study of monozygotic twins with inflammatory bowel disease. With the 5' RACE reads reprocessed, TCRdb shows one record per CDR3 protein and no DNA. The listing contains about 160,000 distinct CDR3 sequences. The sample taken for sequencing was blood. The receptors derive from a human donor with ulcerative colitis or Crohn's disease, or a healthy co-twin of an affected twin (not recorded which).

The V call is TRBV19, the J call TRBJ2-7; TCRdb gives TRBD1 as the D gene, but with no DNA this cannot be confirmed. CDR3 length equals 14 residues. CDR1 and CDR2 (germline): LNHDA, SQIVND (reference sequence). The CDR3 sequence is CASSARGTSYEQYF. Based on the CDR3 plus reference TRBV19 and TRBJ2-7, the full variable domain is DGGITQSPKYLFRKEGQNVTLSCEQNLNHDAMYWYRQDPGQGLRLIYYSQIVNDFQKGDIAEGYSVSREKKESFPLTVTSAQKNPTAFYLCASSARGTSYEQYFGPGTRLTVT.

V usage is TRBV11-1 and J usage is TRBJ2-1; the TRBD2 assignment by TCRdb is unverifiable without DNA. The V gene's germline CDR1 is SGHAT and CDR2 FQDESV (reference sequence). CDR3 size: 15 residues. The chain's CDR3 is CASSLLAGVGYEQFF.

The V call is TRBV29-1, the J call TRBJ2-1; TCRdb gives TRBD2 as the D gene, but with no DNA this cannot be confirmed. The CDR3 loop spans 14 amino acids. Germline-derived CDR1 and CDR2 are SQVTM and ANQGSEA. The CDR3 region is CSVEEREGYNEQFF.

This chain links TRBV19 with TRBJ2-2; TCRdb returns TRBD2, unconfirmable since there is no DNA. Germline V gene data show CDR1 as LNHDA and CDR2 as SQIVND (reference sequence). The CDR3 covers 15 residues. CDR3 sequence reads: CASSRTLAIAGELFF. Looking up the rest from reference TRBV19 and TRBJ2-2 gives the full variable domain: DGGITQSPKYLFRKEGQNVTLSCEQNLNHDAMYWYRQDPGQGLRLIYYSQIVNDFQKGDIAEGYSVSREKKESFPLTVTSAQKNPTAFYLCASSRTLAIAGELFFGEGSRLTVL.

This chain uses TRBV2 with TRBJ2-2; TCRdb picks TRBD1, but there is no DNA to check that call. Per germline, CDR1 SNHLY and CDR2 FYNNEI. There are 16 residues in the CDR3. The CDR3 sequence is CASSEETVRNTGELFF.

The chain couples TRBV7-6 to TRBJ2-5; checking the TCRdb D call of TRBD1 is not possible without DNA. Germline assignment: CDR1 SGHVS and CDR2 FNYEAQ. The CDR3 is made up of 14 amino acids. The CDR3 reads CASSSQGAWETQYF.

The chain uses TRBV19 and TRBJ2-1; TCRdb picks TRBD1, but there is no DNA to check that call. The CDR3 runs 14 residues. Germline V gene data show CDR1 as LNHDA and CDR2 as SQIVND (reference sequence). CDR3: CASKVEVGGNEQFF.

This chain joins TRBV3-1 and TRBJ2-1; the D gene TCRdb calls, TRBD2, cannot be checked with no DNA. This CDR3 comprises 14 residues. The germline V gene has CDR1 LGHDT and CDR2 YNNKEL (reference sequence). The CDR3 reads CASSQLAGVGEQFF.

The genes are TRBV27 and TRBJ2-7; TCRdb reports TRBD2, a call that lacks DNA to check it against. CDR1 MNHEY and CDR2 SMNVEV come from the germline V gene (reference sequence). The CDR3 runs to 15 residues. CDR3 residues: CASSLRATVSYEQYF.

The chain uses TRBV12-3 or TRBV12-4 and TRBJ2-7; the TRBD1 assignment by TCRdb is unverifiable without DNA. This CDR3 is 14 amino acids long. The CDR3 spells CASSLGSAGGEQYF.

This rearrangement joins TRBV5-1 to TRBJ2-7; the TCRdb D gene call, TRBD1, has no DNA to confirm it. The CDR3 consists of 17 residues. CDR1 and CDR2 (germline): SGHRS, YFSETQ. CDR3 residues: CASSLYLDRGRSYEQYF.

The rearrangement links TRBV28 to TRBJ2-1; TCRdb's D gene call, TRBD1, goes unchecked for lack of DNA. The CDR3 sequence is 15 residues long. Per germline, CDR1 MDHEN and CDR2 SYDVKM. CDR3 in amino acids: CASRVPGVTYNEQFF.

V and J are TRBV3-1 and TRBJ2-2; TCRdb's D gene call, TRBD2, goes unchecked for lack of DNA. Germline values: CDR1 LGHDT, CDR2 YNNKEL (reference sequence). This CDR3 comprises 16 residues. The CDR3 loop reads CASSQVGPANTGELLF.

The gene calls are TRBV28 and TRBJ2-5. Germline V CDR1 and CDR2: MDHEN, SYDVKM. CDR3 length equals 13 residues. CDR3: CASHHRIRETQYF. The complete variable domain, with remaining parts taken from reference TRBV28 and TRBJ2-5, reads DVKVTQSSRYLVKRTGEKVFLECVQDMDHENMFWYRQDPGLGLRLIYFSYDVKMKEKGDIPEGYSVSREKKERFSLILESASTNQTSMYLCASHHRIRETQYFGPGTRLLVL.

The rearrangement joins TRBV28 to TRBJ2-6. Looked up from germline, CDR1 is MDHEN and CDR2 is SYDVKM. The CDR3 consists of 13 residues. The CDR3 loop is CASKQSGANVLSF.

The V call is TRBV5-5, the J call TRBJ2-7. This CDR3 is 14 amino acids long. Germline V gives CDR1 SGHKS, CDR2 YYEKEE (reference sequence). The CDR3 sequence: CASSLGSSTYEQYF.

The chain recombines TRBV5-1 with TRBJ2-2. Looked up from germline, CDR1 is SGHRS and CDR2 is YFSETQ. The CDR3 covers 14 residues. This chain's CDR3 is CASRRQMNTGELFF.

The chain couples TRBV6-1 to TRBJ2-1; TCRdb names TRBD2, which stays unverified in the absence of DNA. Per germline, CDR1 MNHNS and CDR2 SASEGT. This CDR3 region has 17 residues. The CDR3 protein is CASSLKSPILAGHEQFF.

CDR3 amino acids: CASSKGSNYEQYF. The V gene is TRBV5-1, the J gene TRBJ2-7. The CDR3 sequence is 13 residues long. Germline CDR1 is SGHRS and CDR2 is YFSETQ.

The chain employs TRBV19 and TRBJ2-2; the D call from TCRdb, TRBD2, cannot be confirmed without DNA. Germline CDR1 and CDR2: LNHDA and SQIVND (reference sequence). The CDR3 is made up of 15 amino acids. The CDR3 sequence is CASRTSGRTTGELFF.

The chain combines TRBV20-1 with TRBJ2-7; with no DNA, the TCRdb D assignment of TRBD1 cannot be verified. Germline lookup yields CDR1 DFQATT and CDR2 SNEGSKA (reference sequence). The CDR3 sequence is 12 residues long. The CDR3 loop reads CSAGTSSYEQYF.

This chain joins TRBV11-2 and TRBJ2-7; TCRdb's assignment of TRBD1 cannot be checked, as there is no DNA. The germline gives CDR1 SGHAT, CDR2 FQNNGV. The CDR3 runs to 16 residues. The CDR3 loop is CASSTQGVGTSYEQYF.

The chain is built from TRBV7-9 and TRBJ2-7; as DNA is missing, the TRBD2 call by TCRdb cannot be tested. CDR1 SEHNR and CDR2 FQNEAQ come from the germline V gene (reference sequence). The CDR3 consists of 14 residues. Here the CDR3 reads CASSLGGLADEQYF.

The chain is built from TRBV20-1 and TRBJ1-6. Germline CDR1 DFQATT, CDR2 SNEGSKA (reference sequence). The CDR3 length is 14 residues. The CDR3 loop is CRPRDGPNNSPLHF.

V gene TRBV18 combines with J gene TRBJ2-2; TCRdb's assignment of TRBD2 cannot be checked, as there is no DNA. CDR1 and CDR2 (germline): KGHSH, LQKENI. CDR3 length: 17 residues. CDR3 amino acids: CASSPPSGALNTGELFF.

The rearrangement joins TRBV18 to TRBJ2-3; as DNA is missing, the TRBD2 call by TCRdb cannot be tested. The CDR3 has 16 residues. Germline-derived CDR1 and CDR2 are KGHSH and LQKENI. The CDR3 protein is CASSITSGGSTDTQYF. The full variable domain, with the rest looked up from reference TRBV18 and TRBJ2-3, is NAGVMQNPRHLVRRRGQEARLRCSPMKGHSHVYWYRQLPEEGLKFMVYLQKENIIDESGMPKERFSAEFPKEGPSILRIQQVVRGDSAAYFCASSITSGGSTDTQYFGPGTRLTVL.

The CDR3 region is CASSLEGRHGFAAYEQYF. This chain links TRBV5-1 with TRBJ2-7; TCRdb's D call of TRBD2 is untestable without DNA. Germline CDR1 is SGHRS and CDR2 is YFSETQ. This CDR3 is 18 amino acids long.

The J gene is TRBJ2-2, the V gene TRBV9; without DNA, the TCRdb call of TRBD2 cannot be checked. The CDR3 sequence is 17 residues long. The germline gives CDR1 SGDLS, CDR2 YYNGEE. The CDR3 spells CASSIPNAGANTGELFF.

The chain is built from TRBV9 and TRBJ1-2; TCRdb designates TRBD1, a call that cannot be tested without DNA. Germline CDR1 SGDLS, CDR2 YYNGEE. The CDR3 covers 14 residues. The CDR3 spells CASSVTGGDYGYTF.